A selection of T cell receptor beta chains follows, all from one sample in a study of T cell responses to AZD1222 COVID-19 vaccine. Generated by immunoSEQ multiplex PCR, the TCRdb table keeps only in-frame clones and is missing some. This table holds fewer than 200,000 clones, approximately 90% found once. Sequenced material: peripheral blood, taken on day 0 of AZD1222 vaccination. Receptors originate from an adult in good health. CDR3s include the opening cysteine and the closing phenylalanine or tryptophan. A D gene is named only where the DNA matches it firmly. A clone size is listed for some rows: how often the clone was seen (once, few, many), or a class if it is expanded.

CDR3nt | CDR3aa | abundance | v_gene | d_gene | len | j_gene
TGTGCCAGCAGCCCCGACAGGGCCTACGAGCAGTACTTC | CASSPDRAYEQYF | . | TRBV11-2 | TRBD1 | 13 | TRBJ2-7
TGTGCCAGCAGCACCTTGCAAGAGACCCAGTACTTC | CASSTLQETQYF | . | TRBV12-3/TRBV12-4 | . | 12 | TRBJ2-5
TGTGCCAGCAGCTTACAGGTGGGGCGTGGCTATGGCTACACCTTC | CASSLQVGRGYGYTF | . | TRBV7-9 | . | 15 | TRBJ1-2
TGTGCCAGCAGCCTGGGACAGGGGATTGAGCAGTTCTTC | CASSLGQGIEQFF | . | TRBV11-1 | TRBD1 | 13 | TRBJ2-1
TGTGCCAGCAGTGGGGCGGGCGGCTATGGCAATCAGCCCCAGCATTTT | CASSGAGGYGNQPQHF | . | TRBV6-1 | . | 16 | TRBJ1-5
TGTGCCAGCAGTTTCGGCGGCAATGAGCAGTTCTTC | CASSFGGNEQFF | . | TRBV12-3/TRBV12-4 | . | 12 | TRBJ2-1
TGTGCTAGTGGTTTGGGGCACGGCTATGGCTACACCTTC | CASGLGHGYGYTF | few | TRBV12-5 | . | 13 | TRBJ1-2
TGTGCCAGCAGCCAAGATCTGGCCCGATACAATCAGCCCCAGCATTTT | CASSQDLARYNQPQHF | few | TRBV4-2 | . | 16 | TRBJ1-5
TGTGCCAGTAAAGACGGACAGGGAGGAAGGGCTGGAAACACCATATATTTT | CASKDGQGGRAGNTIYF | few | TRBV19 | TRBD1 | 17 | TRBJ1-3
TGTGCCAGCAGTTCACCTAGCCTCACCCAGTACTTC | CASSSPSLTQYF | . | TRBV28 | . | 12 | TRBJ2-5
TGTGCCAGCAGTTTGGACCGGGACAAAAATTCACCCCTCCACTTT | CASSLDRDKNSPLHF | . | TRBV27 | . | 15 | TRBJ1-6
TGTGCCAGCAGCTTCGCCGGGGACACAGATACGCAGTATTTT | CASSFAGDTDTQYF | . | TRBV7-9 | . | 14 | TRBJ2-3
TGCAGCGTTGGTGAAGTGGGCAGAATAACTGGAAACACCATATATTTT | CSVGEVGRITGNTIYF | . | TRBV29-1 | . | 16 | TRBJ1-3
TGTGCCTCGGGGGGGGGCCCTTTCGGCACCATATATTTT | CASGGGPFGTIYF | . | TRBV30 | . | 13 | TRBJ1-3
TGTGCCAGTTGTATGCTTCATTTGGGGGCGAGCTCTGGAAACACCATATATTTT | CASCMLHLGASSGNTIYF | few | TRBV19 | . | 18 | TRBJ1-3
TGTGCCAGCAGTGATGGACAGCTAAACACCGGGGAGCTGTTTTTT | CASSDGQLNTGELFF | . | TRBV25-1 | . | 15 | TRBJ2-2
TGTGCCAGTAGTATAAGGGGACTAGCGGGTTACAATGAGCAGTTCTTC | CASSIRGLAGYNEQFF | . | TRBV19 | TRBD2 | 16 | TRBJ2-1
TGTGCCAGCAGTCGACAGGGCCCAGATACGCAGTATTTT | CASSRQGPDTQYF | few | TRBV12-3/TRBV12-4 | TRBD1 | 13 | TRBJ2-3
TGTGCCAGCAGCTTGTTACAGGGGCCCGCCGGGGGTCCCCAGCATTTT | CASSLLQGPAGGPQHF | . | TRBV5-6 | TRBD1 | 16 | TRBJ1-5
TGTGCCAGCACGATCAGGGAGAATTCACCCCTCCACTTT | CASTIRENSPLHF | once | TRBV2 | . | 13 | TRBJ1-6
TGTGCCAGCACCCTGGACAGCCGAAACACCATATATTTT | CASTLDSRNTIYF | . | TRBV12-3/TRBV12-4 | . | 13 | TRBJ1-3
TGCGCCAGCAGCGGTAAGGGACAGGATAACTACAATGAGCAGTTCTTC | CASSGKGQDNYNEQFF | . | TRBV5-1 | TRBD1 | 16 | TRBJ2-1
TGTGCCAGCAGCTCCACAGGGGCGGGAGAGACCCAGTACTTC | CASSSTGAGETQYF | . | TRBV11-3 | TRBD1 | 14 | TRBJ2-5
TGTGCCAGCTCACCACAGTACAGCGGGAGGGCCGGCACCGGGGAGCTGTTTTTT | CASSPQYSGRAGTGELFF | few | TRBV18 | TRBD2 | 18 | TRBJ2-2
TGCAGCGTTGGGCGCGGGACAGGCAACACCGGGGAGCTGTTTTTT | CSVGRGTGNTGELFF | . | TRBV29-1 | TRBD1 | 15 | TRBJ2-2
TGCGCCAGCAGCTTGGAGGGACAGGGGTACAATGAGCAGTTCTTC | CASSLEGQGYNEQFF | . | TRBV5-1 | TRBD1 | 15 | TRBJ2-1
TGTGCCAGCAGTTACTCGGACAGGCGCTGGGAAGAGCAGTACTTC | CASSYSDRRWEEQYF | . | TRBV6-5 | TRBD1 | 15 | TRBJ2-7
TGTGCCAGCAGTTCCTGGACAGGCAATCAGCCCCAGCATTTT | CASSSWTGNQPQHF | . | TRBV28 | . | 14 | TRBJ1-5
TGTGCCAGCAGTACAGGGGGTGACTATGGCTACACCTTC | CASSTGGDYGYTF | . | TRBV28 | TRBD1 | 13 | TRBJ1-2
TGTGCCAGCACCACGGAGGGGGGTTATGGCTACACCTTC | CASTTEGGYGYTF | . | TRBV28 | . | 13 | TRBJ1-2
TGTGCCAGCAGCCAAGGGACTAGCGGGGAGTACAATGAGCAGTTCTTC | CASSQGTSGEYNEQFF | once | TRBV3-1/TRBV3-2 | TRBD2 | 16 | TRBJ2-1
TGTGCCAGCTCACCAACGGGTGATGGCTACACCTTC | CASSPTGDGYTF | once | TRBV18 | . | 12 | TRBJ1-2
TGTGCCAGCAGTTACTCGGGGGGAAACTACGAGCAGTACTTC | CASSYSGGNYEQYF | . | TRBV6-5 | . | 14 | TRBJ2-7
TGTGCCTGGAGTGTCACAGATAGCAATCAGCCCCAGCATTTT | CAWSVTDSNQPQHF | . | TRBV30 | . | 14 | TRBJ1-5
TGTGCCAGCAGCTCGACTGATTATGGCTACACCTTC | CASSSTDYGYTF | . | TRBV28 | . | 12 | TRBJ1-2
TGTGCCAGTAGTAAACCCCGCAAGGGATCAGCGAACACCGGGGAGCTGTTTTTT | CASSKPRKGSANTGELFF | . | TRBV19 | . | 18 | TRBJ2-2
TGTGCCACCAGTACCCTGGGCCAGCCCCAGCATTTT | CATSTLGQPQHF | . | TRBV24-1 | . | 12 | TRBJ1-5
TGTGCCACCAGTGATTATGAGGAGGAAAAACTGTTTTTT | CATSDYEEEKLFF | once | TRBV24-1 | . | 13 | TRBJ1-4
TGTGCCTGGAAACGGATCACGGCCCAAGGCTACACCTTC | CAWKRITAQGYTF | . | TRBV30 | . | 13 | TRBJ1-2
TGTGCCTGGAGCGATATGGCTTCACCCCTCCACTTT | CAWSDMASPLHF | . | TRBV30 | . | 12 | TRBJ1-6
TGTGCCAGTAGTATAGATCTGGGACAGAGGATTGGCTACACCTTC | CASSIDLGQRIGYTF | few | TRBV19 | TRBD1 | 15 | TRBJ1-2
TGTGCCAGCAGCTTCACTAGCGGGGGAAGAGATACGCAGTATTTT | CASSFTSGGRDTQYF | . | TRBV11-2 | TRBD2 | 15 | TRBJ2-3
TGTGCCAGCAGGGAGGGCAATTATGGCTACACCTTC | CASREGNYGYTF | . | TRBV28 | . | 12 | TRBJ1-2
TGTGCCAGCTCACGACAGGGGGACTTCTCCTACAATGAGCAGTTCTTC | CASSRQGDFSYNEQFF | once | TRBV18 | TRBD1 | 16 | TRBJ2-1
TGTGCCAGCAGTTTATGGACAGGGGTTCGAAGTTCACCCCTCCACTTT | CASSLWTGVRSSPLHF | . | TRBV27 | TRBD1 | 16 | TRBJ1-6
TGTGCCAGTAGAGGACCACCGGGTGTAGCCAAAAACATTCAGTACTTC | CASRGPPGVAKNIQYF | . | TRBV19 | . | 16 | TRBJ2-4
TGTGCCAGCAGTCTAACCCAGCGGGGGACCGGGGAGCTGTTTTTT | CASSLTQRGTGELFF | . | TRBV2 | TRBD2 | 15 | TRBJ2-2